The TCR beta chain described here comes from a study of patients and donors after allogeneic stem cell transplantation. The CDR3 has 13 residues. V shed 3 bases and J shed 4 bases, with 12 bases lying between them. In germline, CDR1 is DFQATT, CDR2 SNEGSKA (reference sequence). This clonotype was seen more than once but under ten times. TCRdb recomputed calls from the RT-PCR reads with MiXCR, one row per CDR3 protein. The sample consists of over 400,000 distinct CDR3 sequences, 16% of them appearing once. The V and J genes are TRBV20-1 and TRBJ1-1, with D tentatively TRBD1 (5 bases). The material sequenced was blood, either unsorted or a sorted T cell fraction (not recorded which). The sequence derives from a human donor who was either an allogeneic HSCT recipient or a stem cell or donor lymphocyte infusion donor (not recorded which). It is not recorded whose cells these are; they may come from a transplant donor. The CDR3 is CSARPGGGTEAFF. The DNA for the CDR3 is TGCAGTGCTAGGCCCGGGGGAGGCACTGAAGCTTTCTTT.